This T cell receptor (beta chain) is drawn from a study of T cell responses to AZD1222 COVID-19 vaccine. Broader study findings: Spike-specific TCR breadth and depth rose after two AZD1222 doses. Scientists sampled the repertoires only once the peak T cell response had passed. Most donors were white British and more were female, and clonal diversity was possibly underestimated. Seropositivity was recorded at baseline in only a handful of AZD1222 recipients.

Clones were sequenced by immunoSEQ multiplex PCR, and TCRdb holds only the in-frame ones, with some missing. This sample has under 95,000 clones; around 90% occur once, and the top ten carry roughly 9%. A remark on this clone: What it binds is not known.

Trimming removed 1 base at V and 4 bases at J, with 5 bases between. The length of the CDR3 is 13 residues. Germline values: CDR1 SGHAT, CDR2 FQNNGV. This TCR was sampled from an adult in good health. The genes are TRBV11-2 and TRBJ1-5; D gene uncertain. Material: peripheral blood, obtained on day 0 of AZD1222 vaccination. CDR3: CASSLGANQPQHF. CDR3 DNA: TGTGCCAGCAGCTTAGGCGCGAATCAGCCCCAGCATTTT.